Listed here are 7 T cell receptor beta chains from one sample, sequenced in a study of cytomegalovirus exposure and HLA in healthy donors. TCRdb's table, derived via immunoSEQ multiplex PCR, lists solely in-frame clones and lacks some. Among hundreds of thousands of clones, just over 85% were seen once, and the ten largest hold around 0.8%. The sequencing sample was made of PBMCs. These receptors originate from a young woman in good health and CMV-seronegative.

The CDR3 reads CASSLSMTPPVTYEQYF. The CDR3 DNA reads as TGTGCCAGCAGTTTAAGTATGACACCACCTGTGACCTACGAGCAGTACTTC. The J gene is TRBJ2-7, the V gene TRBV28, with D unclear. From germline, CDR1 is MDHEN and CDR2 SYDVKM. The CDR3 spans 17 residues. Trimming left V 2 bases short and J 2 bases short, with 19 bases between.

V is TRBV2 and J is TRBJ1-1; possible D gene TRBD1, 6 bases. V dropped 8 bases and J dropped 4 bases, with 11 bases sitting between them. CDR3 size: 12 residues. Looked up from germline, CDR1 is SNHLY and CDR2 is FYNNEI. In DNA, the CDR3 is TGTGCCAGCCCCCAAGGGGGCACTGAAGCTTTCTTT. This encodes CASPQGGTEAFF.

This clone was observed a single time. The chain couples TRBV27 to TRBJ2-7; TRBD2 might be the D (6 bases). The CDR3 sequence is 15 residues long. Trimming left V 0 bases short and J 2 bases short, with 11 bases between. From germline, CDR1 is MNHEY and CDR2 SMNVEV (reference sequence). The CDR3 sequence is CASSLSGGSAYEQYF. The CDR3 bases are TGTGCCAGCAGTTTATCTGGGGGGTCCGCCTACGAGCAGTACTTC.

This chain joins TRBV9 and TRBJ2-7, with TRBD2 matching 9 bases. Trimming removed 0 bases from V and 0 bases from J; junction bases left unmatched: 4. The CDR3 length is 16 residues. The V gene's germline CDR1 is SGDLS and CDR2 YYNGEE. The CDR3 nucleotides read TGTGCCAGCAGCGTAGGGCCAGCGGGGGGCTCCTACGAGCAGTACTTC. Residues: CASSVGPAGGSYEQYF.

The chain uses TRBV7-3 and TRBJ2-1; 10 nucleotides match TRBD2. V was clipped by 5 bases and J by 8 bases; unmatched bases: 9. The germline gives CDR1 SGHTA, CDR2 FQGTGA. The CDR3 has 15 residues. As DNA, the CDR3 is TGTGCCAGCAGCATCACTAGCGGGGCCCAGCATGAGCAGTTCTTC. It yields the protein CASSITSGAQHEQFF.

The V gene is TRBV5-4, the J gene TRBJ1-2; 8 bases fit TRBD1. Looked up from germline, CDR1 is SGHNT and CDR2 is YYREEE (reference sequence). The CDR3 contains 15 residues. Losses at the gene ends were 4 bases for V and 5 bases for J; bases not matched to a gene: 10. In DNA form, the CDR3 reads TGTGCCAGCAGCCAAGGACAGGGAGCTGGGTATGGCTACACCTTC. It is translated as CASSQGQGAGYGYTF.

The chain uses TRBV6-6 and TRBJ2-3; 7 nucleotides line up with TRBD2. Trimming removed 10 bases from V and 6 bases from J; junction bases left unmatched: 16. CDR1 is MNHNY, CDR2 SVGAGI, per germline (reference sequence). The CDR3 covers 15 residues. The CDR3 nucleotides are TGTGCCACCAGCGGGAAAGCCTACCGCGGGGATACGCAGTATTTT. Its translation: CATSGKAYRGDTQYF.